This TCR delta chain was sequenced during a study of γδ T cells in repeated Plasmodium falciparum infection. Bulk repertoires came from Vgamma9/Vdelta2+ or Vdelta2-negative gammadelta T cells flow-sorted from PBMC. TCRdb re-processed the multiplex PCR reads via CATT. The table has 80,000 to 95,000 delta-chain clones, 1.4% seen once. On this clone: The protein in TCRdb stems from a much larger clone and differs at residue 6 from this DNA's translation, likely a read error; here the protein is translated from the DNA.

The CDR3 loop spans 19 amino acids. The germline CDR1 and CDR2 sequences are TSWWSYY and QGS. Losses at the gene ends were 5 bases for V and 3 bases for J; bases not matched to a gene: 20. V is TRDV1 and J is TRDJ1; 8 positions agree with TRDD2. TCRdb records no J gene; here it was assigned by comparing the DNA to germline. The source is a pool of human donors (malaria-infected and uninfected, not separated). The source material was gamma-delta T cells from blood. Written as DNA, the CDR3 is TGTGCTCTTGGGATTTCCGCTCTTCCTACCAAGACGTACCCCGATAAACTCATCTTT. Its translation is CALGISALPTKTYPDKLIF.